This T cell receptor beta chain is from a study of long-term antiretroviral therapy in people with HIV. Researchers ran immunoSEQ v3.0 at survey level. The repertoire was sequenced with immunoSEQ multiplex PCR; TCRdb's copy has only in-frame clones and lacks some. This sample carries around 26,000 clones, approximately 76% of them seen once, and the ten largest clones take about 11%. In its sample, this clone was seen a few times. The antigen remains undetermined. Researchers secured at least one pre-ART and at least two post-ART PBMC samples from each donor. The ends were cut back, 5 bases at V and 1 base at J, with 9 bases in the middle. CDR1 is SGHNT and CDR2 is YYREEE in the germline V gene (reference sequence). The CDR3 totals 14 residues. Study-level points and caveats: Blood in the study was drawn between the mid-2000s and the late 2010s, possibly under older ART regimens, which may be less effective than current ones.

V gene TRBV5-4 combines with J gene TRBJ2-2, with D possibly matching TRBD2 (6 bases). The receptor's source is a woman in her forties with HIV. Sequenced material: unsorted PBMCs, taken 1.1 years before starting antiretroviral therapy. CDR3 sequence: CASRRDLNTGELFF. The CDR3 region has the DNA TGTGCCAGCAGAAGGGACTTGAACACCGGGGAGCTGTTTTTT. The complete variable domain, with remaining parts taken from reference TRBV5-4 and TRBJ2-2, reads ETGVTQSPTHLIKTRGQQVTLRCSSQSGHNTVSWYQQALGQGPQFIFQYYREEENGRGNFPPRFSGLQFPNYSSELNVNALELDDSALYLCASRRDLNTGELFFGEGSRLTVL.